A selection of T cell receptor beta chains follows, all from one sample in a study of shared clonotypes between healthy human individuals. The repertoire was sequenced with immunoSEQ multiplex PCR; TCRdb's copy has only in-frame clones and lacks some. Of fewer than 3 million clones listed, approximately 90% are singletons. The sample comprised naive CD4+ T cells from PBMCs. Receptors originate from a man between 18 and 29 years old in good health. Some clones in this sample may be carry-over from other donors' samples. The conserved cysteine and the conserved F or W are not part of the CDR3 here.

>TRBJ2-7|TRBV2
ASSEPGVGEQY
>TRBJ1-5|TRBV19
ASSWQGGYSNQPQH
>TRBJ2-7|TRBV29-1
SVSSQGLYEQY
>TRBJ2-7|TRBV27
ASRSSGSLYEQY
>TRBJ1-1|TRBV18
ASSLVPNTEAF
>TRBJ1-1|TRBV5-1
ASSFDGVASYF
>TRBJ2-1|TRBV4-1
ASSQWQVAEQF
>TRBJ2-7|TRBV5-6
ASSLSGGSGEQY
>TRBJ2-5|TRBV27
ASSYHGLQETQY
>TRBJ2-7|TRBV29-1
SVAGAEGQSLYEQY
>TRBJ1-3|TRBV28
ASSLSLGPGAGNTIY
>TRBJ1-5|TRBV5-5
ASSLGGVSNQPQH
>TRBJ1-5|TRBV7-9
ASSLVGGPAQPQH
>TRBJ2-1|TRBV12-5
ASGSPGTGGNEQF